This TCR beta chain was identified during a study of blood T cells in healthy people across ages. The study, taken as a whole, reports: Long-lived donors carried more naive CD4+ cells and greater diversity than aged donors. Diversity of TCR beta per million T cells declined in a roughly linear way with age. In these data, TCR beta diversity tracked strongly with naive T cell percentage. The authors considered diversity estimates from one million T cells to be underestimates.

Per germline, CDR1 SGHAT and CDR2 FQNNGV. This CDR3 comprises 13 residues. V was shortened by 5 bases and J by 0 bases, with 8 bases between the two germline ends. Using a J-beta primer mix together with a sample-barcoded 5' primer, a second PCR was run for roughly 6 to 11 cycles. TCRdb re-derived calls from the 5' RACE reads in MiXCR, one entry per CDR3 protein. Here the sample spans over 300,000 distinct CDR3 sequences, about 49% being singletons. A remark on this clonotype: What it recognizes is unknown.

This sequence was found in a man aged 55 to 70 in good health. The chain employs TRBV11-2 and TRBJ2-7; D unresolved. What was sequenced was blood. The DNA for the CDR3 is TGTGCCAGCAGCGATCAGGTCTCCTACGAGCAGTACTTC. Translating it yields CASSDQVSYEQYF.